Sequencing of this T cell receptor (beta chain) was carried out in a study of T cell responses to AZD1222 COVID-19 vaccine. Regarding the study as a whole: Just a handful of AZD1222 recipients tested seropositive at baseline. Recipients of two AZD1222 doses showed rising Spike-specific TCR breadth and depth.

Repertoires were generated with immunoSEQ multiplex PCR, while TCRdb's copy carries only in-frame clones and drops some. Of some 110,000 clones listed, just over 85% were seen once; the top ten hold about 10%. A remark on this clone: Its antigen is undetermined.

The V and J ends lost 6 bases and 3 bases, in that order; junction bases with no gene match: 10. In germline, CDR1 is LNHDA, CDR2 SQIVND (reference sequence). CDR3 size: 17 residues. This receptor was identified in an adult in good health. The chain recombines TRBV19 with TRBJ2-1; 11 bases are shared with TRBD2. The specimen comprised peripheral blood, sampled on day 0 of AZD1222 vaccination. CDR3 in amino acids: CASRGGQGLAVYNEQFF. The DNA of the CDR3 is TGTGCCAGTAGGGGGGGTCAGGGACTAGCGGTCTACAATGAGCAGTTCTTC.